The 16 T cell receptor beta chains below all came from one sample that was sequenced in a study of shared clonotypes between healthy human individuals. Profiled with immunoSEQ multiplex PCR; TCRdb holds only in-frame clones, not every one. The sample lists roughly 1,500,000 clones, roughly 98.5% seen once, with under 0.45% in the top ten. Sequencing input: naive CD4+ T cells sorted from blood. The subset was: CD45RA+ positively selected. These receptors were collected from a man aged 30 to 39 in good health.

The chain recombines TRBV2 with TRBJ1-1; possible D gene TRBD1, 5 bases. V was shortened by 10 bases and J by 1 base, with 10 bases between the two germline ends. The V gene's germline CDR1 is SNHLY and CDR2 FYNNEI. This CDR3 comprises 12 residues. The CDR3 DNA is TGTGCCACCAGGGTCCAGAACACTGAAGCTTTCTTT. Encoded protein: CATRVQNTEAFF. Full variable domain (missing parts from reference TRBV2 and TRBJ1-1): EPEVTQTPSHQVTQMGQEVILRCVPISNHLYFYWYRQILGQKVEFLVSFYNNEISEKSEIFDDQFSVERPDGSNFTLKIRSTKLEDSAMYFCATRVQNTEAFFGQGTRLTVV.

CDR3 protein: CASSLRGGALSYNEQFF. As DNA, the CDR3 is TGTGCCAGCAGCCTCAGAGGGGGAGCCCTTTCTTACAATGAGCAGTTCTTC. The chain carries TRBV4-2 and TRBJ2-1; TRBD1 is a possible D gene (6 bases). Looked up from germline, CDR1 is LGHNA and CDR2 is YNFKEQ. The length of the CDR3 is 17 residues. The V end was cut by 4 bases, the J end by 4 bases, with 20 bases between.

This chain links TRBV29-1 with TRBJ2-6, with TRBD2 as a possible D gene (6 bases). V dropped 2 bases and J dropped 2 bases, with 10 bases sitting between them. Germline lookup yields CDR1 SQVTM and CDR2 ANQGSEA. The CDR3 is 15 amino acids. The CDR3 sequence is CSVERWGAGANVLTF. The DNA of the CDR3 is TGCAGCGTTGAAAGGTGGGGGGCTGGGGCCAACGTCCTGACTTTC.

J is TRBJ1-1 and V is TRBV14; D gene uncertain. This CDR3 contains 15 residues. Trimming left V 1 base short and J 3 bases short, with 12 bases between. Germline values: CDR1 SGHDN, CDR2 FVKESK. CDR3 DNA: TGTGCCAGCAGCCAAGTGTATGGAACCGACACTGAAGCTTTCTTT. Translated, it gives CASSQVYGTDTEAFF.

The CDR3 is CASSRGLAGSYDEQYF. Written as DNA, the CDR3 is TGTGCCAGCAGCAGGGGACTAGCGGGATCCTACGACGAGCAGTACTTC. This chain connects TRBV11-3 to TRBJ2-7, with 13 nucleotides matching TRBD2. The junction had 9 bases not matched to a gene; V was cut back by 5 bases and J by 5 bases. CDR3 length: 16 residues. The germline CDR1 and CDR2 sequences are SGHNT and YENEEA.

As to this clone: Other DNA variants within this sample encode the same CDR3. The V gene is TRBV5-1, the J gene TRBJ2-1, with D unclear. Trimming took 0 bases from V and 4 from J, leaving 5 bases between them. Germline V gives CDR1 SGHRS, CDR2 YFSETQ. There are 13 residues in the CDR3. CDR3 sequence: CASSLGVYNEQFF. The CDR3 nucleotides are TGCGCCAGCAGCTTGGGGGTTTACAATGAGCAGTTCTTC. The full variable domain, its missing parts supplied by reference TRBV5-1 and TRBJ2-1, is KAGVTQTPRYLIKTRGQQVTLSCSPISGHRSVSWYQQTPGQGLQFLFEYFSETQRNKGNFPGRFSGRQFSNSRSEMNVSTLELGDSALYLCASSLGVYNEQFFGPGTRLTVL.

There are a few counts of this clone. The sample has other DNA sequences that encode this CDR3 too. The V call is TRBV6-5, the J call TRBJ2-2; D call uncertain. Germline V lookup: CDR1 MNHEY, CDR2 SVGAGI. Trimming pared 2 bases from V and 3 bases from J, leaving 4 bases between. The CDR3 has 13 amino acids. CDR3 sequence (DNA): TGTGCCAGCAGTTACCAGGACACCGGGGAGCTGTTTTTT. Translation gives CASSYQDTGELFF.

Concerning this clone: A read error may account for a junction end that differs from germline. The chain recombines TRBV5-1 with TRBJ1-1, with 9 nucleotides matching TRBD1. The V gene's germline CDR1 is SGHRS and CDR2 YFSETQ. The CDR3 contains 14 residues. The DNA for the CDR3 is TGCGCCAGCACCTTGACAGGGGGAGGTGGAGGAGCTTTCTTT. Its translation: CASTLTGGGGGAFF.

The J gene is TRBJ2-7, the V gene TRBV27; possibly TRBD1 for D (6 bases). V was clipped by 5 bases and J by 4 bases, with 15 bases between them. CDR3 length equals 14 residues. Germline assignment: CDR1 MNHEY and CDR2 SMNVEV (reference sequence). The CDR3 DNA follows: TGTGCCAGCAGTACCTACAGGGTGTCATACGAGCAGTACTTC. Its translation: CASSTYRVSYEQYF.

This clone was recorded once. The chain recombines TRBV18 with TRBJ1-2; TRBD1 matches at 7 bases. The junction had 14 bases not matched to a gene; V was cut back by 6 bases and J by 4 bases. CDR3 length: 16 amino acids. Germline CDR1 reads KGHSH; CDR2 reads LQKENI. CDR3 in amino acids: CASSEFTGTEPYGYTF. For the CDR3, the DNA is TGTGCCAGCTCGGAATTTACCGGGACAGAACCCTATGGCTACACCTTC.

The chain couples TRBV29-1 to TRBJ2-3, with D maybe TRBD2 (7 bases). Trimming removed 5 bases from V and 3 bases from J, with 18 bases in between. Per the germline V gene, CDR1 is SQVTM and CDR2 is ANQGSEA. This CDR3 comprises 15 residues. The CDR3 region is CSVSGEGGRTDTQYF. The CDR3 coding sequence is TGCAGCGTTAGCGGGGAGGGGGGGCGGACAGATACGCAGTATTTT.

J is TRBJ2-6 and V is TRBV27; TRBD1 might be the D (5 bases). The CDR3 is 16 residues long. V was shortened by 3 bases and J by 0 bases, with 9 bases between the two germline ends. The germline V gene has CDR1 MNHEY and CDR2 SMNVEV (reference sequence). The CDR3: CASSFQGPSGANVLTF. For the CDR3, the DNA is TGTGCCAGCAGTTTTCAGGGCCCCTCTGGGGCCAACGTCCTGACTTTC.

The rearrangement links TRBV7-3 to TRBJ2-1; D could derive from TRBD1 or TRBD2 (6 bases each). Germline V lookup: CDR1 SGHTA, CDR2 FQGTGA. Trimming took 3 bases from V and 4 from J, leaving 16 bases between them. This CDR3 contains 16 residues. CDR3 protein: CASSLAGGVFYNEQFF. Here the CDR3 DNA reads TGTGCCAGCAGCTTGGCCGGGGGCGTCTTTTACAATGAGCAGTTCTTC.

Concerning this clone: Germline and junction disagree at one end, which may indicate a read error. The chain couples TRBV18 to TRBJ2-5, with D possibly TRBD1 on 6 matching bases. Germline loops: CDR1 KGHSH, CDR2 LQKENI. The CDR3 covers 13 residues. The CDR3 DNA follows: TGTGCCAGCGCACCGGGACATAGGGAGACCCAGTACTTC. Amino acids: CASAPGHRETQYF.

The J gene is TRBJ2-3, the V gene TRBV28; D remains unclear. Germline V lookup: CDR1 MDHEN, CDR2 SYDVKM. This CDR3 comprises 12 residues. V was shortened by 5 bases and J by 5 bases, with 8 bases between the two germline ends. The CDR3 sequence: CASSQTGDTQYF. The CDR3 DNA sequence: TGTGCCAGCAGTCAGACGGGAGATACGCAGTATTTT.

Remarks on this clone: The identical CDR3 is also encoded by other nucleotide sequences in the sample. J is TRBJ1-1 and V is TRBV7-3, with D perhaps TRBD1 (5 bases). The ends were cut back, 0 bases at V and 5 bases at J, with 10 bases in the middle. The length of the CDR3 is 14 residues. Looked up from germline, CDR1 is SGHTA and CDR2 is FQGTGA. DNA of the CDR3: TGTGCCAGCAGCTTAACAGGGGCCGATACTGAAGCTTTCTTT. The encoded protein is CASSLTGADTEAFF.